The next 15 T cell receptor beta chains were all read from a single sample in a study of radiation and T cells in renal cell carcinoma. Profiled with immunoSEQ multiplex PCR; TCRdb holds only in-frame clones, not every one. The sample holds fewer than 80,000 clones; approximately 82% are singletons and the top ten take 2.4%. This sample's time point: blood 4 weeks post-SBRT, at nephrectomy. The treatment is: 15 Gy SBRT to primary tumor, nephrectomy 4 weeks later. The sample was blood, taken from a patient whose treatment included radiotherapy and nephrectomy. Source of these receptors: a woman aged 55-75 years with renal cell carcinoma.

This rearrangement joins TRBV28 to TRBJ1-1; D gene uncertain. V lost 3 bases to trimming and J lost 8 bases, with 10 bases between them. CDR1 and CDR2 from the germline V gene are MDHEN and SYDVKM. This CDR3 is 12 amino acids long. This chain's CDR3 is CASSLSIYEAFF. CDR3 bases: TGTGCCAGCAGTTTGTCCATTTACGAAGCTTTCTTT.

The genes are TRBV11-3 and TRBJ2-3; D is uncertain. Trimming shortened V by 1 base and J by 4 bases, and 6 bases separated the two germline ends. Germline V CDR1 and CDR2: SGHNT, YENEEA. The CDR3 runs to 13 residues. CDR3 amino acids: CASSLAGADTQYF. CDR3 DNA sequence: TGTGCCAGCAGCTTAGCAGGTGCAGATACGCAGTATTTT.

V gene TRBV9 combines with J gene TRBJ1-1; D is unresolved. The CDR3 has 14 residues. V was shortened by 0 bases and J by 1 base, with 7 bases between the two germline ends. Germline V CDR1 and CDR2: SGDLS, YYNGEE. The DNA for the CDR3 is TGTGCCAGCAGCGTAGAGGCTTCGAACACTGAAGCTTTCTTT. Protein sequence: CASSVEASNTEAFF.

This rearrangement joins TRBV10-3 to TRBJ1-4; tentative D call: TRBD1 (5 bases). V shed 6 bases and J shed 5 bases, with 16 bases lying between them. Germline V lookup: CDR1 ENHRY, CDR2 SYGVKD. CDR3 length: 15 residues. The CDR3 DNA reads TGTGCCATCAGGGCATCCGGGACGGAGAATGAAAAACTGTTTTTT. The encoded protein is CAIRASGTENEKLFF.

This rearrangement joins TRBV19 to TRBJ2-5; 9 bases are a match to TRBD2. The J call may be faulty, since TRBJ2-7 better matches the DNA end. The CDR3 contains 17 residues. Germline V lookup: CDR1 LNHDA, CDR2 SQIVND (reference sequence). The CDR3 region has the DNA TGTGCCAGTAGTCCTACCGCTAGCGGGGTGAGCTCCTACGAGCAGTACTTC. Translated: CASSPTASGVSSYEQYF.

As regards this clone: The same CDR3 also results from other DNA sequences found in this sample. The CDR3 DNA sequence: TGTGCCAGCAGGGGACAGTCGCGAGGCTACACCTTC. As protein: CASRGQSRGYTF. This rearrangement joins TRBV6-5 to TRBJ1-2; 7 bases line up with TRBD1. This CDR3 contains 12 residues. CDR1 and CDR2 (germline): MNHEY, SVGAGI. Trimming removed 6 bases from V and 8 bases from J; junction bases left unmatched: 6.

V and J are TRBV5-1 and TRBJ1-2; the D gene is possibly TRBD1 (5 bases). V dropped 0 bases and J dropped 8 bases, with 14 bases sitting between them. From germline, CDR1 is SGHRS and CDR2 YFSETQ. CDR3 size: 14 residues. The CDR3: CASSLDAREGGYTF. The CDR3 DNA follows: TGCGCCAGCAGCTTGGACGCCAGGGAAGGAGGCTACACCTTC.

V gene TRBV7-2 combines with J gene TRBJ2-3; 9 bases are shared with TRBD2. This CDR3 region has 15 residues. V was clipped by 6 bases and J by 0 bases; unmatched bases: 4. Germline CDR1 is SGHTA and CDR2 is FQGNSA. The CDR3 coding sequence is TGTGCCAGCAGATTTAGCGGGGGCAGCACAGATACGCAGTATTTT. Protein: CASRFSGGSTDTQYF.

The rearrangement links TRBV25-1 to TRBJ1-6; 7 bases line up with TRBD1. V was pared by 3 bases and J by 2 bases, with 4 bases of the junction left unmatched. The CDR3 has 16 amino acids. The germline V gene has CDR1 MGHDK and CDR2 SYGVNS. The CDR3 sequence: CASSELGTAYNSPLHF. DNA for the CDR3: TGTGCCAGCAGTGAGCTGGGGACAGCCTATAATTCACCCCTCCACTTT.

The V call is TRBV5-1, the J call TRBJ1-2, with 9 bases identical to TRBD1. In germline, CDR1 is SGHRS, CDR2 YFSETQ. The CDR3 runs 15 residues. The V and J ends lost 0 bases and 4 bases, in that order; junction bases with no gene match: 4. CDR3 sequence reads: CASSLGQGESYGYTF. The CDR3 nucleotides are TGCGCCAGCAGCTTGGGACAGGGGGAAAGCTATGGCTACACCTTC.

The gene calls are TRBV11-3 and TRBJ2-2; either TRBD1 or TRBD2 may fit D (5 bases each). V was shortened by 5 bases and J by 3 bases, with 13 bases between the two germline ends. Germline V gene data show CDR1 as SGHNT and CDR2 as YENEEA. The CDR3 runs to 15 residues. In DNA, the CDR3 is TGTGCCAGCAGCCCCGGGACGGAGTACACCGGGGAGCTGTTTTTT. This encodes CASSPGTEYTGELFF.

The chain couples TRBV5-1 to TRBJ1-1; no definite D call. V was trimmed by 0 bases and J by 6 bases, leaving 9 bases between them. The CDR3 spans 13 residues. The germline V gene has CDR1 SGHRS and CDR2 YFSETQ. The CDR3 protein is CASSLARAAEAFF. As DNA, the CDR3 is TGCGCCAGCAGCTTGGCTAGGGCGGCTGAAGCTTTCTTT.

The chain links TRBV6-1 to TRBJ1-5; D may be TRBD1 (5 bases). Trimming removed 10 bases at V and 5 bases at J, with 15 bases between. The CDR3 runs 13 residues. The V gene's germline CDR1 is MNHNS and CDR2 SASEGT. The CDR3 spells CATARDLDQPQHF. CDR3 DNA sequence: TGTGCCACCGCCCGGGACCTTGATCAGCCCCAGCATTTT.

The chain joins TRBV28 to TRBJ1-1; D is perhaps TRBD1 (5 bases). Germline V gene sequence: CDR1 MDHEN, CDR2 SYDVKM. The CDR3 length is 15 residues. Trimming removed 7 bases from V and 7 bases from J, with 22 bases in between. The CDR3 DNA follows: TGTGCCAGCACTACCGTGGGGCAGGGTAAGGATGAAGCTTTCTTT. Protein product: CASTTVGQGKDEAFF.

The rearrangement links TRBV15 to TRBJ1-3, with D unclear. From germline, CDR1 is LNHNV and CDR2 YYDKDF (reference sequence). Between the trimmed V and J ends, which lost 0 bases and 0 bases, there was a span of 6 bases. The length of the CDR3 is 15 residues. The CDR3 DNA follows: TGTGCCACCAGCAGAGAACAGTTCTCTGGAAACACCATATATTTT. Its protein product is CATSREQFSGNTIYF.